This T cell receptor (beta chain) came from a study of CD8+CD57+ T cells in acquired aplastic anemia. Study at large: DNA recovered from sorted CD4+ and CD8+ cells had a mean of roughly 3 ug. Roughly 10.8 million reads were obtained on average for healthy donor CD4+ cells. Regarding the study as a whole: The same twenty-nine CD8+ CDR3 sequences occurred in patients and in controls. The study found no significant CD8+ Simpson's diversity difference between patients and controls.

CDR1 and CDR2 from the germline V gene are KGHDR and SFDVKD. Trimming left V 7 bases short and J 5 bases short, with 7 bases between. The CDR3 is 11 amino acids. The use of genomic DNA as template underpinned the TCR beta VDJ and CDR3 profiling. Via MiXCR, TCRdb re-called the reads, giving one row per CDR3 protein. The table has approximately 65,000 distinct CDR3 sequences, over 45% seen once. Concerning this clonotype: The antigen is not known.

The sequence came from a human donor in good health, serving as a control. Sequencing was done on a sample of sorted CD4+, CD8+, or CD8+CD57+ T cells (not recorded which) from PBMCs. The rearrangement joins TRBV24-1 to TRBJ1-2, with a weak D call TRBD1 (5 bases). The CDR3 nucleotides are TGTGCCACCAGCGCAGGGTATGGCTACACCTTC. Translating it yields CATSAGYGYTF.